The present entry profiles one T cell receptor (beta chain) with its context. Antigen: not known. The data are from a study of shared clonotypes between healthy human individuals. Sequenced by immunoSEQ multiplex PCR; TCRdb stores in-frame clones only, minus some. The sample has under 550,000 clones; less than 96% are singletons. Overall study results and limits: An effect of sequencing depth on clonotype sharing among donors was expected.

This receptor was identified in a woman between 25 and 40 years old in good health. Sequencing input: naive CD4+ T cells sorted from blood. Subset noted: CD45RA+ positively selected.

The CDR3 region has the DNA TGTGCCGGACAGGGGAGGTACGAGCAGTACTTC. It is translated as CAGQGRYEQYF. This chain uses TRBV30 with TRBJ2-7; 9 bases fit TRBD1. CDR1 and CDR2 from the germline V gene are GTSNPN and SVGIG (reference sequence). The CDR3 contains 11 residues. With 8 bases clipped from V and 4 bases from J, the junction kept 3 bases outside the gene matches.